This T cell receptor (beta chain) came from a study of regulatory T cells in long-lasting Graves disease. CDR3-region Arm-PCR and iRepertoire HTBI primers produced the TCR beta libraries. TCRdb re-called the multiplex PCR reads through MiXCR, storing one row per CDR3 protein. The sample contains some 500,000 distinct CDR3 sequences, around 16% of which appear only once. V was trimmed by 1 base and J by 3 bases, leaving 7 bases between them. The CDR3 contains 14 residues. Per germline, CDR1 SGHTA and CDR2 FQGTGA. This clonotype was observed at least ten times. Time point denoted: newly diagnosed GD, antithyroid drugs for less than 3 months. Generation of the TCR library employed RNA extracted from PBMCs. These same data were also listed under a study on T cells in Graves' hyperthyroidism and ophthalmopathy.

The chain carries TRBV7-3 and TRBJ2-1; a weak D match, TRBD2 (6 bases). Here the sequenced sample was peripheral blood mononuclear cells (PBMCs), taken at new diagnosis, from a patient treated with antithyroid drugs. The receptor comes from a woman in her forties or fifties with Graves disease. The CDR3 loop reads CASSLSGIYNEQFF. The CDR3 DNA follows: TGTGCCAGCAGCTTAAGCGGGATCTACAATGAGCAGTTCTTC.